This T cell receptor beta chain was sequenced in a study of CD8+ T cells in alopecia areata. This clone was observed a handful of times. What it binds is not known. Between the trimmed V and J ends, which lost 3 bases and 4 bases, there was a span of 11 bases. Looked up from germline, CDR1 is LNHNV and CDR2 is YYDKDF (reference sequence). This CDR3 spans 14 amino acids. Isolated RNA was reverse transcribed into cDNA used as the sequencing template. The method was immunoSEQ multiplex PCR; TCRdb's version includes in-frame clones alone and lacks a portion of them. The data hold around 80,000 clones, with just over 50% observed a single time. Notes on the study in general: Possibly as an HLA-related effect, TCR sharing across patients appeared less clear than in mice.

Lesional scalp punch biopsies and peripheral blood came from alopecia areata patients. This chain uses TRBV15 with TRBJ2-3; D gene ambiguous. Sequencing was performed on NKG2D-high CD8+ T cells sorted from blood. The TCR comes from a human donor with alopecia areata. The CDR3 reads CATSRSHMPDTQYF. As DNA, the CDR3 is TGTGCCACCAGCAGGAGCCACATGCCAGATACGCAGTATTTT.